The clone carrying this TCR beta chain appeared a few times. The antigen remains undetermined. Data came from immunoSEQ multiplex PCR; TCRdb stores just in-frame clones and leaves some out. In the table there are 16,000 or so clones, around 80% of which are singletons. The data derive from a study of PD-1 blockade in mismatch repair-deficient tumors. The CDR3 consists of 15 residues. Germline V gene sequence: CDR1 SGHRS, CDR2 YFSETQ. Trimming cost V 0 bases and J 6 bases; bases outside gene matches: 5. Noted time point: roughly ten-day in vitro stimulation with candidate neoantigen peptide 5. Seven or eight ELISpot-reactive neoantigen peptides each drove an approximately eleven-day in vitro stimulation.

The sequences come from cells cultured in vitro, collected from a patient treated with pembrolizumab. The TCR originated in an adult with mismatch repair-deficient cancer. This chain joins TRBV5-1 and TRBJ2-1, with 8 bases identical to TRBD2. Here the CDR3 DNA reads TGCGCCAGCAGCTTGGGACTAGCGTTCCCCAATGAGCAGTTCTTC. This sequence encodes CASSLGLAFPNEQFF. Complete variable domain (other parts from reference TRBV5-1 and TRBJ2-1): KAGVTQTPRYLIKTRGQQVTLSCSPISGHRSVSWYQQTPGQGLQFLFEYFSETQRNKGNFPGRFSGRQFSNSRSEMNVSTLELGDSALYLCASSLGLAFPNEQFFGPGTRLTVL.